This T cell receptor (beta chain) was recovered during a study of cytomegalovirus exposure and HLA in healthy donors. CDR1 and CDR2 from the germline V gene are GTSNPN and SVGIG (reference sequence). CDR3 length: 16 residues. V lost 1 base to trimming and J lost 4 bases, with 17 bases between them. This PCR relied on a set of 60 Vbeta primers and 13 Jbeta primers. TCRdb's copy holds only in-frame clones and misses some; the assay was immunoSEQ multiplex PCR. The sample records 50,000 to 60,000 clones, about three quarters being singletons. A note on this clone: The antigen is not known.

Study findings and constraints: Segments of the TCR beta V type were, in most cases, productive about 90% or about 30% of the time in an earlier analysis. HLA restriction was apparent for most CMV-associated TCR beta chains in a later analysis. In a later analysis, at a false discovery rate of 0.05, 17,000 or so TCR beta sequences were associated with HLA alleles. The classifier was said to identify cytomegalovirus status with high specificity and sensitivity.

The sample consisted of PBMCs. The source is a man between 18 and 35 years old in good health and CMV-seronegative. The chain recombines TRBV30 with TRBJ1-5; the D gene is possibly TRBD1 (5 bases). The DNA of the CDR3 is TGTGCCTGGAGTGCCAGCAAGGGCAGGGTGAATCAGCCCCAGCATTTT. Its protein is CAWSASKGRVNQPQHF.